This TCR beta chain is from a study of blood T cell repertoires in COVID-19. Study background: PBMCs, B-cell-depleted T cells, or T cells were the source of the cDNA or gDNA that made up the material.

V trimming: 6 bases; J trimming: 4 bases; junction bases outside the gene matches: 8. The CDR3 extends over 15 amino acids. The germline V gene encodes CDR1 MNHEY and CDR2 SVGAGI. How the authors handled the data: Reference gene primer amplification gave estimated nucleated cell counts. Sequenced by immunoSEQ multiplex PCR; TCRdb stores in-frame clones only, minus some. The V and J calls and clone size come from that table; D and trimming were worked out from the DNA. The sample lists about 83,000 clones, about 86% occurring once. The sequence came from a woman older than 75 in a cohort sampled during active or convalescent COVID-19. The sequenced material came from peripheral blood. This rearrangement joins TRBV6-5 to TRBJ1-1, with 10 positions matching TRBD1. The CDR3 here is CASRPTGGWVTEAFF. CDR3 DNA: TGTGCCAGCAGGCCGACAGGGGGCTGGGTCACTGAAGCTTTCTTT.